This T cell receptor (beta chain) was identified in a study of blood T cells in healthy people across ages. As for the study in general: Roughly one uniquely barcoded beta molecule per two T cells was captured. Study conclusions and caveats: Investigators treated diversity estimates from one million T cells as underestimates. Because sorting was not performed, PBMCs prevented conclusive naive versus antigen-experienced comparison.

The use of a sample-barcoded 5' primer and a J-beta primer mix characterized a second PCR of about 7 to 12 cycles. MiXCR, run by TCRdb on the 5' RACE reads, gives a single entry per CDR3 protein. This sample yields roughly 800,000 distinct CDR3 sequences, of which 55% to 70% are seen a single time; 20% to 25% belongs to the top ten. CDR1 is MNHEY and CDR2 is SMNVEV in the germline V gene (reference sequence). Germline trimming cut 8 bases from V and 2 bases from J; bases unmatched to any gene: 12. CDR3 size: 16 residues. This clonotype was seen more than once but under ten times. Its matching antigen is unknown.

This sequence was found in a man aged 25-45 years in good health. The rearrangement links TRBV27 to TRBJ1-2; 9 bases match TRBD1. The sample taken for sequencing was blood. CDR3 nucleotides: TGTGCCAGCGCCGAGCCGGGACAGGGATCGAACTATGGCTACACCTTC. Its translation: CASAEPGQGSNYGYTF.